This T cell receptor (beta chain) was obtained from a study of regulatory dendritic cells for organ transplantation. As concerns this clone: What it recognizes is unknown.

FACS sorted CD4+ or CD8+ T cells into CD45RA+ naive and CD45RO+ memory. The CDR3 has 12 residues. Per germline, CDR1 SQVTM and CDR2 ANQGSEA. With 6 bases removed from V and 4 bases from J, the gap between germline ends came to 10 bases. Assay used: immunoSEQ multiplex PCR; TCRdb lists only in-frame clones, some missing. In the table there are 34,000 or so clones, 85% to 90% of which are singletons. General study findings and limits: Naive T cells showed high diversity, memory cells less, memory CD8+ least. Of resting T cell subsets, memory CD8+ had the most alloreactive clonotypes. Mature dendritic cells appeared to drive more memory CD8+ clonal expansion than regulatory ones.

The J gene is TRBJ2-1, the V gene TRBV29-1; a weak D match, TRBD1 (5 bases). Input material: naive CD4+ T cells from blood. Subset in this sample: CD45RA+ naive T cells. The TCR sequence derives from a human donor in good health. CDR3 coding DNA: TGCAGCGTACGACAGACTTACAATGAGCAGTTCTTC. Amino acids: CSVRQTYNEQFF.